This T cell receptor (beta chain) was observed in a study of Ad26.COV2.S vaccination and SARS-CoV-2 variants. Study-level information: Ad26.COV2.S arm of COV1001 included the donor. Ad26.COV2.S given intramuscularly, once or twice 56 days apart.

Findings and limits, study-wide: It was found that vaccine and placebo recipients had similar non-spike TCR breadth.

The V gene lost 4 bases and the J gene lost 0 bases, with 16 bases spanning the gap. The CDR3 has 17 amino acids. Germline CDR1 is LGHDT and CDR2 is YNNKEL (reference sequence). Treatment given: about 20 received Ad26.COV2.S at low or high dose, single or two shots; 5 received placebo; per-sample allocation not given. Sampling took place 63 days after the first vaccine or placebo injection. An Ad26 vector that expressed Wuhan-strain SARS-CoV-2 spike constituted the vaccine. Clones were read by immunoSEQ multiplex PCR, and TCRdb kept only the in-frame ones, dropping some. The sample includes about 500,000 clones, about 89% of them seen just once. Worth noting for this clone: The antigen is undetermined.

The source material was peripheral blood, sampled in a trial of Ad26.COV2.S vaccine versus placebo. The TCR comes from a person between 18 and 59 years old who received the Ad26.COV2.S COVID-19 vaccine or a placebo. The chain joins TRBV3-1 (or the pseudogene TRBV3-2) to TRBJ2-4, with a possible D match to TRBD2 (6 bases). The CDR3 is CASSPYGRELAKNIQYF. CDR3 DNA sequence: TGTGCCAGCAGCCCGTATGGCCGGGAGCTAGCCAAAAACATTCAGTACTTC.